This TCR beta chain was profiled in a study of control samples from healthy donors and cancer patients. CDR3 length: 15 residues. The V gene's germline CDR1 is SEHNR and CDR2 FQNEAQ (reference sequence). Trimming took 0 bases from V and 4 from J; bases not matched to a gene: 5. Here immunoSEQ multiplex PCR was the method, and the copy in TCRdb shows in-frame clones only, minus some. The data show about 120,000 clones, approximately 87% seen once. J is TRBJ2-5 and V is TRBV7-9, with TRBD2 matching 7 bases. This clonotype was obtained from a man younger than 45 in good health. Sequences were obtained from blood. The CDR3 reads CASSLAESGAETQYF. Here the CDR3 DNA reads TGTGCCAGCAGCTTAGCGGAGAGCGGGGCAGAGACCCAGTACTTC.